This paragraph covers one TCR beta chain sequence. This record comes from a study of OX40 agonist ivuxolimab in advanced cancers. TCRdb keeps only in-frame clones here, not all; method: immunoSEQ multiplex PCR. The sample carries under 85,000 clones, approximately 90% recorded once. V was pared by 4 bases and J by 5 bases, with 13 bases of the junction left unmatched. Germline lookup yields CDR1 SGDLS and CDR2 YYNGEE. This CDR3 has 16 amino acids. The chain joins TRBV9 to TRBJ2-3, with 7 positions matching TRBD2. The material was CD4+ or CD8+ T cells sorted from blood, obtained in a trial of the OX40 agonist ivuxolimab. The clonotype comes from an adult with an advanced solid tumor such as melanoma, head and neck, liver or kidney cancer. CDR3: CASSPPPWRELDTQYF. CDR3 sequence (DNA): TGTGCCAGCAGCCCCCCTCCCTGGCGGGAGTTAGATACGCAGTATTTT. Combining the CDR3 with reference TRBV9 and TRBJ2-3 gives the whole variable domain DSGVTQTPKHLITATGQRVTLRCSPRSGDLSVYWYQQSLDQGLQFLIQYYNGEERAKGNILERFSAQQFPDLHSELNLSSLELGDSALYFCASSPPPWRELDTQYFGPGTRLTVL.